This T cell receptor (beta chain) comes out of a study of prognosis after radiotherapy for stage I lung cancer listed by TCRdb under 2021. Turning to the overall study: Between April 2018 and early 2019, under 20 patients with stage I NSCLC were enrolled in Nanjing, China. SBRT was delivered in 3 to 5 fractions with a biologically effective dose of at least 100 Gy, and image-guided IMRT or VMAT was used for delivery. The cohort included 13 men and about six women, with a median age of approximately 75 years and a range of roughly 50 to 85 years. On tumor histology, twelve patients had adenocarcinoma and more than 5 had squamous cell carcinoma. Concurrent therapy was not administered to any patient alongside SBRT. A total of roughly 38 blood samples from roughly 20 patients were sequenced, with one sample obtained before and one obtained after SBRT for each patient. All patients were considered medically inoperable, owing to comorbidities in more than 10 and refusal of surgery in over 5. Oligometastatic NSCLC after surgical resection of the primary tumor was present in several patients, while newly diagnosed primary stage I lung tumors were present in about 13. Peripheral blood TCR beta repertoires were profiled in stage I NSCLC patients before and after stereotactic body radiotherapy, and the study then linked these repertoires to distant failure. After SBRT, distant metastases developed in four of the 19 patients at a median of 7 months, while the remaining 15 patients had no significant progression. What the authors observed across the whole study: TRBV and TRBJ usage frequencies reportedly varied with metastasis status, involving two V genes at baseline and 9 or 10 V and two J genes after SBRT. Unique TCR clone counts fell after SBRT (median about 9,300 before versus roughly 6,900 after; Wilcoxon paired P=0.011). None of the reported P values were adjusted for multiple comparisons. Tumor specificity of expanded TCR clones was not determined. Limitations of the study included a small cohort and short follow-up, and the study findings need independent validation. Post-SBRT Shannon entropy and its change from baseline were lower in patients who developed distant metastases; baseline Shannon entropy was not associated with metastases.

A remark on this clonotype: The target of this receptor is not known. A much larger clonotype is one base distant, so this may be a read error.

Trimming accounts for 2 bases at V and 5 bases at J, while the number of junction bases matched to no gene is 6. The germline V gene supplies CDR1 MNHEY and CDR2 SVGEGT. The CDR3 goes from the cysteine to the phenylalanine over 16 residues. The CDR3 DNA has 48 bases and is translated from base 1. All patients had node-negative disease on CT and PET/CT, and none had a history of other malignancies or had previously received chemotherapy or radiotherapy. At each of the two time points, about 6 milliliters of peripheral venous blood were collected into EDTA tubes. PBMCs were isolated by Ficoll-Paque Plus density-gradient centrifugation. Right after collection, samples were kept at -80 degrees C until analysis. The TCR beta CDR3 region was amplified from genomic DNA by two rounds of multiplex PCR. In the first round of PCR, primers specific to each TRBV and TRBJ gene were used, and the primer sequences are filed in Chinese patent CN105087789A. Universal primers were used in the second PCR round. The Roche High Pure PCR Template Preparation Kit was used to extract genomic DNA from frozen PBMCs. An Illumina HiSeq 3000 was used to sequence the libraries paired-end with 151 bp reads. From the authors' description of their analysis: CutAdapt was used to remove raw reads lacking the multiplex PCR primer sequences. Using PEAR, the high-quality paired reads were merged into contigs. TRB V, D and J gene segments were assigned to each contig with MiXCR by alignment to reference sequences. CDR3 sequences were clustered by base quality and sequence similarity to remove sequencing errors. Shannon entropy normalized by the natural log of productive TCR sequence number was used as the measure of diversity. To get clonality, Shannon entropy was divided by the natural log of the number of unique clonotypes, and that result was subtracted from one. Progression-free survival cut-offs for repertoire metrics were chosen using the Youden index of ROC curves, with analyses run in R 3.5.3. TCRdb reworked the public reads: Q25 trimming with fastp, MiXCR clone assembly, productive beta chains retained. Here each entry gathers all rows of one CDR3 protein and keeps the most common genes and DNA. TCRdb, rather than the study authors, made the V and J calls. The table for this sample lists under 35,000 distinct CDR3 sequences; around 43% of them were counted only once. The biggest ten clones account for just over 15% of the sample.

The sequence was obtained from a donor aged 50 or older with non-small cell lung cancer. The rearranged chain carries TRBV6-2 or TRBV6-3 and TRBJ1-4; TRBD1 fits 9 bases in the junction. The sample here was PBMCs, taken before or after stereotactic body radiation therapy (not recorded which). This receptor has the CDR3 CASSYGTGSPNEKLFF. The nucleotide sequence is TGTGCCAGCAGTTACGGGACAGGGTCACCGAATGAAAAACTGTTTTTT.